This entry lists 8 T cell receptor beta chains sequenced from one sample in a study of cytomegalovirus exposure and HLA in healthy donors. The PCR employed 60 Vbeta primers together with 13 Jbeta primers. Clones were sequenced by immunoSEQ multiplex PCR, and TCRdb holds only the in-frame ones, with some missing. The table has 150,000 or so clones, approximately 84% seen once. The specimen was PBMCs. The receptors derive from a man aged 18 to 30 in good health and CMV-seropositive.

The V and J genes are TRBV13 and TRBJ1-1; TRBD1 matches 10 bases. With 0 bases clipped from V and 5 bases from J, the junction kept 3 bases outside the gene matches. The V gene's germline CDR1 is PRHDT and CDR2 FYEKMQ (reference sequence). The CDR3 totals 15 residues. As DNA, the CDR3 is TGTGCCAGCAGCTTAGGGGACAGGGGGTATACTGAAGCTTTCTTT. It is translated as CASSLGDRGYTEAFF.

On this clone: Different DNA sequences within this sample yield the same CDR3. This chain links TRBV19 with TRBJ1-1, with unresolved D. V dropped 3 bases and J dropped 5 bases, with 7 bases sitting between them. Looked up from germline, CDR1 is LNHDA and CDR2 is SQIVND (reference sequence). This CDR3 is 12 amino acids long. CDR3 DNA: TGTGCCAGTAGTATCGGTAGTACTGAAGCTTTCTTT. This sequence encodes CASSIGSTEAFF.

The genes are TRBV5-1 and TRBJ2-1; maybe TRBD2 (5 bases). The CDR3 loop spans 14 amino acids. The V gene's germline CDR1 is SGHRS and CDR2 YFSETQ. Trimming took 7 bases from V and 0 from J, leaving 11 bases between them. CDR3 sequence reads: CASGSGSSYNEQFF. The CDR3 DNA sequence: TGCGCCAGCGGTTCGGGGAGCTCCTACAATGAGCAGTTCTTC.

The chain is built from TRBV10-3 and TRBJ2-7, with TRBD1 as a possible D gene (6 bases). Germline CDR1 reads ENHRY; CDR2 reads SYGVKD. The CDR3 is made up of 13 amino acids. Deletions cut 6 bases from V and 2 bases from J, with 11 bases between. The CDR3 sequence: CAIRKGQPYEQYF. CDR3 DNA sequence: TGTGCCATCAGGAAAGGACAGCCCTACGAGCAGTACTTC.

A note on this clone: A read error may produce the germline difference seen at one junction end. The chain has TRBV6-1 and TRBJ2-1, with TRBD2 matching 8 bases. From germline, CDR1 is MNHNS and CDR2 SASEGT. CDR3 size: 15 residues. The CDR3 loop reads CASREAGAPYNEQFF. In DNA, the CDR3 is TGTGCCAGCAGGGAAGCGGGGGCCCCATACAATGAGCAGTTCTTC.

The rearrangement uses TRBV4-3 and TRBJ1-2, with 10 bases identical to TRBD1. With V trimmed by 0 bases and J by 6 bases, 10 bases remained unmatched. CDR1 and CDR2 from the germline V gene are LGHNA and YSLEER. The CDR3 length is 17 residues. CDR3 in amino acids: CASSQEGTGAPLHGYTF. As DNA, the CDR3 is TGCGCCAGCAGCCAAGAGGGGACAGGGGCGCCCTTACATGGCTACACCTTC.

This clone was recorded only once. This chain uses TRBV30 with TRBJ1-2; 10 positions agree with TRBD1. Trimming at V came to 1 base and at J to 4 bases, leaving 0 bases not matched to a gene. CDR1 is GTSNPN and CDR2 is SVGIG in the germline V gene (reference sequence). The CDR3 has 13 amino acids. The CDR3 is CAWSGDRGYGYTF. CDR3 DNA: TGTGCCTGGAGTGGGGACAGGGGCTATGGCTACACCTTC.

The chain has TRBV6-1 and TRBJ2-7, with 7 bases aligning to TRBD2. This CDR3 has 17 amino acids. Trimming removed 2 bases from V and 4 bases from J; junction bases left unmatched: 14. Germline-derived CDR1 and CDR2 are MNHNS and SASEGT. CDR3 sequence: CASSENRALGGGYEQYF. CDR3 nucleotides: TGTGCCAGCAGTGAAAATCGGGCCCTTGGCGGGGGTTACGAGCAGTACTTC.